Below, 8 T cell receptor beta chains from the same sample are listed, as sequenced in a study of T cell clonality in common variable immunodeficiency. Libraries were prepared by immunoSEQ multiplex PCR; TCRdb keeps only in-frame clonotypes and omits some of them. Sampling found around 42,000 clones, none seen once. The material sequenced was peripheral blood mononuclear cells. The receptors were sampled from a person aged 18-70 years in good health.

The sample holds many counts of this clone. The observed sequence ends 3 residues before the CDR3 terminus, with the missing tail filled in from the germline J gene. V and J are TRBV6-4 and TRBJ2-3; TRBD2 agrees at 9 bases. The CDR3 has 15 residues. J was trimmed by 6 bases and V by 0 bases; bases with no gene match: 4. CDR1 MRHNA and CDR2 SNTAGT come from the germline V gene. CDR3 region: CASSDSAGGPDTQYF. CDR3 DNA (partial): TGTGCCAGCAGTGACTCGGCGGGGGGGCCGGATACG.

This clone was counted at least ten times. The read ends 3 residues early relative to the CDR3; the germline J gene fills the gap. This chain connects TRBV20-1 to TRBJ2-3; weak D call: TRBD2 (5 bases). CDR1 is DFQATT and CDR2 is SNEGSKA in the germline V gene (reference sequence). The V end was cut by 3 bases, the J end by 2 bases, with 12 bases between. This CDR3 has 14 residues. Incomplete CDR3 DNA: TGCAGTGCTAGTCCTAGCAGTAACACAGATACG. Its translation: CSASPSSNTDT. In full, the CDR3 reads CSASPSSNTDTQYF.

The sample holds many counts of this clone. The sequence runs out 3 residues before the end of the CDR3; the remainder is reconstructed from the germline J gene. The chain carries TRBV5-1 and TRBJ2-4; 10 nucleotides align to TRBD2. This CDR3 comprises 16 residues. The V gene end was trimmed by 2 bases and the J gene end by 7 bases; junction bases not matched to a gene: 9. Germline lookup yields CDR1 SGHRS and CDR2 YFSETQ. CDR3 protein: CASSFTPKAGGNIQYF. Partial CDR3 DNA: TGCGCCAGCAGCTTTACACCCAAAGCGGGGGGGAACATT.

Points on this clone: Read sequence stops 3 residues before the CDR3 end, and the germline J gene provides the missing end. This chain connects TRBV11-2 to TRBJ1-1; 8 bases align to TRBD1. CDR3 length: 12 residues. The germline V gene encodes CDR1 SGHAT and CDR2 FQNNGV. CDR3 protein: CASSWDRRKAFF. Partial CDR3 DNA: TGTGCCAGCAGCTGGGACAGGCGAAAA. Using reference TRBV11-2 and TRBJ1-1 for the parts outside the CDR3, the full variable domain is EAGVAQSPRYKIIEKRQSVAFWCNPISGHATLYWYQQILGQGPKLLIQFQNNGVVDDSQLPKDRFSAERLKGVDSTLKIQPAKLEDSAVYLCASSWDRRKAFFGQGTRLTVV.

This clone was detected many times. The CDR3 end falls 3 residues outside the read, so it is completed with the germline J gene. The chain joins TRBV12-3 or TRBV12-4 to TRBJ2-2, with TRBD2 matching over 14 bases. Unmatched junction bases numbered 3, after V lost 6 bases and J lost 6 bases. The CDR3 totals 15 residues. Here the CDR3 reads CASRMTSGGAGELFF. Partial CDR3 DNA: TGTGCCAGCAGGATGACTAGCGGGGGGGCCGGGGAG.

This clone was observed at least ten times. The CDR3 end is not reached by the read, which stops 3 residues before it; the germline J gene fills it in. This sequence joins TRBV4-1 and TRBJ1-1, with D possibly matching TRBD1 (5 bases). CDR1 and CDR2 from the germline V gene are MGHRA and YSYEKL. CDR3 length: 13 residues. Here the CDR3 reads CASSQAGVGWAFF. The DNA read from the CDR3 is TGCGCCAGCAGCCAAGCGGGGGTTGGTTGG.

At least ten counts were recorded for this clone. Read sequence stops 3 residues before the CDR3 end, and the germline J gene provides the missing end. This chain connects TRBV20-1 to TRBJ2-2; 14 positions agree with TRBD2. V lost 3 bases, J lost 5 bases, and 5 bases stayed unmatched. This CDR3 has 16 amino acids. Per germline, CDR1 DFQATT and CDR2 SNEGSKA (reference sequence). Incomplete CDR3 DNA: TGCAGTGCTAGGCCGGGACTAGCGGGAGCTACCGGGGAG. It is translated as CSARPGLAGATGE. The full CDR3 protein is CSARPGLAGATGELFF.

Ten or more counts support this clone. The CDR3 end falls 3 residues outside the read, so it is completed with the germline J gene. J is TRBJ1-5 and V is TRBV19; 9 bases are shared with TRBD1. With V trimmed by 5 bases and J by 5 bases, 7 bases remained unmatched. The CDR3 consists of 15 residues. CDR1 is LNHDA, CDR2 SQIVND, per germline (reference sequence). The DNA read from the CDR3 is TGTGCCAGTAGTTCGGGACAGGGAGGGGATCAGCCC. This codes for CASSSGQGGDQP. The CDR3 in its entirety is CASSSGQGGDQPQHF.